These 9 T cell receptor beta chains originate from one sample sequenced in a study of blood T cell repertoires in COVID-19. The data were produced by immunoSEQ multiplex PCR, yet TCRdb's version contains in-frame clones alone and is incomplete. The sample contains some 87,000 clones, 89% of which appear only once. Sequencing was performed on peripheral blood. These receptor sequences come from a woman in her seventies with acute or convalescent COVID-19.

This clone was picked up one time. The chain links TRBV10-1 to TRBJ1-1; TRBD1 matches 7 bases. The CDR3 has 13 amino acids. CDR1 is WNHNN and CDR2 is SYGVQD in the germline V gene (reference sequence). The trim removed 8 bases at V and 1 base at J, leaving 4 bases unmatched. CDR3 nucleotides: TGCGCCAGCTCAAGACAGGGGAACACTGAAGCTTTCTTT. It encodes CASSRQGNTEAFF.

This rearrangement joins TRBV6-4 to TRBJ1-2, with D possibly TRBD1 on 6 matching bases. The CDR3 spans 11 residues. V was trimmed by 10 bases and J by 4 bases, leaving 10 bases between them. Looked up from germline, CDR1 is MRHNA and CDR2 is SNTAGT. CDR3 sequence: CATRQAYGYTF. CDR3 in DNA: TGTGCCACCAGACAGGCCTATGGCTACACCTTC.

The chain couples TRBV5-1 to TRBJ2-3; 9 bases match TRBD1. Germline-derived CDR1 and CDR2 are SGHRS and YFSETQ. V lost 2 bases and J lost 2; bases outside the gene matches: 6. The CDR3 loop spans 16 amino acids. The CDR3 is CASSFGDRGFTDTQYF. In DNA, the CDR3 is TGCGCCAGCAGCTTTGGCGACAGGGGGTTCACAGATACGCAGTATTTT.

The chain recombines TRBV15 with TRBJ2-7, with TRBD2 identical over 11 bases. V was pared by 1 base and J by 4 bases, with 6 bases of the junction left unmatched. This CDR3 spans 16 amino acids. Germline V gene data show CDR1 as LNHNV and CDR2 as YYDKDF (reference sequence). CDR3 bases: TGTGCCACCAGCAGAGGACTAGCGGGGAGTGGGTACGAGCAGTACGTC. Amino acids: CATSRGLAGSGYEQYV.

V is TRBV10-3 and J is TRBJ1-1; a weak D match, TRBD1 (5 bases). Germline-derived CDR1 and CDR2 are ENHRY and SYGVKD. Trimming removed 4 bases at V and 5 bases at J, with 20 bases between. This CDR3 has 16 amino acids. DNA for the CDR3: TGTGCCATCAGTGCGCGGGGAGGGAGTGAGGGGACTGAAGCTTTCTTT. Protein: CAISARGGSEGTEAFF.

The chain uses TRBV18 and TRBJ1-1; a possible D gene is TRBD1 (6 bases). The ends were cut back, 3 bases at V and 8 bases at J, with 10 bases in the middle. This CDR3 has 12 amino acids. Germline V gene lookup returns CDR1 KGHSH and CDR2 LQKENI. Here the CDR3 DNA reads TGTGCCAGCTCACCTAGGCAGGGGGAAGCTTTCTTT. Encoded protein: CASSPRQGEAFF.

The chain is built from TRBV19 and TRBJ2-2; 9 nucleotides line up with TRBD2. The germline CDR1 and CDR2 sequences are LNHDA and SQIVND (reference sequence). The CDR3 runs to 17 residues. V lost 7 bases and J lost 7; bases outside the gene matches: 16. CDR3 loop: CASKRVAGAIIIGELFF. The CDR3 nucleotides read TGTGCCAGTAAGCGAGTAGCGGGAGCCATTATCATCGGGGAGCTGTTTTTT.

The CDR3 reads CASSMSGGRETQYF. The CDR3 bases are TGTGCCAGTAGCATGTCGGGAGGGCGAGAGACCCAGTACTTC. The rearrangement uses TRBV19 and TRBJ2-5, with 8 bases fitting TRBD2. Germline lookup yields CDR1 LNHDA and CDR2 SQIVND (reference sequence). Losses at the gene ends were 6 bases for V and 4 bases for J; bases not matched to a gene: 7. This CDR3 comprises 14 residues.

This rearrangement joins TRBV11-2 to TRBJ2-1; 15 bases align to TRBD2. The length of the CDR3 is 15 residues. Germline V gene sequence: CDR1 SGHAT, CDR2 FQNNGV. V lost 7 bases, J lost 10 bases, and 8 bases stayed unmatched. The CDR3 reads CASTTGLAGGREQFF. The CDR3 DNA reads TGTGCCAGCACCACGGGACTAGCGGGGGGAAGGGAGCAGTTCTTC.